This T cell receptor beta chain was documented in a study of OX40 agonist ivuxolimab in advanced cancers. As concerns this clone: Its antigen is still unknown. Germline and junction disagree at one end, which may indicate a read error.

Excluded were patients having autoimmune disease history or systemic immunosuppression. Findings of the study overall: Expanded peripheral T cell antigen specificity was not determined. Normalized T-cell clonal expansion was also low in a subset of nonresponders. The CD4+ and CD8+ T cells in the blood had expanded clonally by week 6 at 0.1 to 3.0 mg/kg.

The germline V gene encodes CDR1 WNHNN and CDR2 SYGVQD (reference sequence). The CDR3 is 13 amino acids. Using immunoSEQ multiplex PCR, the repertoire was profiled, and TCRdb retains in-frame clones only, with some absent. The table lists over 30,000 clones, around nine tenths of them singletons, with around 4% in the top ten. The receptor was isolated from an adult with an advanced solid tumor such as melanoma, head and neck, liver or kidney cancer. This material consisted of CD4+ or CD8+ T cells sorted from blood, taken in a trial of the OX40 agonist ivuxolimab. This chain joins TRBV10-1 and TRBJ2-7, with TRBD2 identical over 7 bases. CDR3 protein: CASSERTSGNPRF. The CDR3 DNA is TGCGCCAGCAGTGAAAGGACCAGCGGGAACCCAAGGTTC.